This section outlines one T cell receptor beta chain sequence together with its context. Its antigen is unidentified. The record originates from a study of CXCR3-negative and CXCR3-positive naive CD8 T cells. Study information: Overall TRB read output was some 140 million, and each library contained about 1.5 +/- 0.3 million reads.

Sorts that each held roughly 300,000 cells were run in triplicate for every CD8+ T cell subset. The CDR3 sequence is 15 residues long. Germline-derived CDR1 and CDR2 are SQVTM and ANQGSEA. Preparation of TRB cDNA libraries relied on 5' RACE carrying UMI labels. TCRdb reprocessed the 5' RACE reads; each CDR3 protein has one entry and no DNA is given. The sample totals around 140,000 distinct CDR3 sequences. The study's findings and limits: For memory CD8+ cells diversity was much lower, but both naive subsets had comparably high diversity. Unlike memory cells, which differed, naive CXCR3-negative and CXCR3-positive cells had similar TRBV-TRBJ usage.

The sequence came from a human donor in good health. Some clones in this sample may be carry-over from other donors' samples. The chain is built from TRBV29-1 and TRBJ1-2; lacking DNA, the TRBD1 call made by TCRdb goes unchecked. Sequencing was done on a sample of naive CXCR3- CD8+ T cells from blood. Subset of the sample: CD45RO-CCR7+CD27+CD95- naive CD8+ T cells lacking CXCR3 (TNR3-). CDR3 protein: CSVEAFGEGYYGYTF.